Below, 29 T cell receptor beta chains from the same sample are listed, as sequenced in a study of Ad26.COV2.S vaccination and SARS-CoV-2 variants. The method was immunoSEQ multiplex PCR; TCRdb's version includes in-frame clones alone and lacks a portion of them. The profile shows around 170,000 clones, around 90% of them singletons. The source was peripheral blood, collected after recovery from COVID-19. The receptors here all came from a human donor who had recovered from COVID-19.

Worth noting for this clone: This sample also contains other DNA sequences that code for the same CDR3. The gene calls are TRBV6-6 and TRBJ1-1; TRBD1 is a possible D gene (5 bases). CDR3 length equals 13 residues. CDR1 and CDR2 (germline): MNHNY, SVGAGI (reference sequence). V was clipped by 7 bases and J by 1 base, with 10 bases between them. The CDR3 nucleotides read TGTGCCAGCACCCGAGGGGCGAACACTGAAGCTTTCTTT. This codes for CASTRGANTEAFF.

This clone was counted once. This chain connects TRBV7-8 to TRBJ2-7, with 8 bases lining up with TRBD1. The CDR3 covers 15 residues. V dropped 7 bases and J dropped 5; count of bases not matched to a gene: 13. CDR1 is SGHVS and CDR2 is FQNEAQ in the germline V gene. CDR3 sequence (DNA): TGTGCCAGCACCCACCCCAGCAGGGGGCCCAACGAGCAGTACTTC. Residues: CASTHPSRGPNEQYF.

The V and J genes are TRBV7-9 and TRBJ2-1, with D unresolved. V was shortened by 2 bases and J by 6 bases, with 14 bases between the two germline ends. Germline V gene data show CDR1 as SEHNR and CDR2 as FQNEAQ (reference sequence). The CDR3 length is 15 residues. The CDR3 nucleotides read TGTGCCAGCAGCTTATACGGAACAGAGGTCAATGAGCAGTTCTTC. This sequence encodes CASSLYGTEVNEQFF.

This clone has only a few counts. CDR3: CASSQDRRGLGYQPQHF. In DNA, the CDR3 is TGTGCCAGCAGCCAAGACCGCAGGGGGCTAGGTTATCAGCCCCAGCATTTT. The rearrangement links TRBV3-1 (or the pseudogene TRBV3-2) to TRBJ1-5; 8 bases are a match to TRBD1. CDR1 and CDR2 from the germline V gene are LGHDT and YNNKEL (reference sequence). The CDR3 has 17 residues. Trimming took 0 bases from V and 5 from J; bases not matched to a gene: 9.

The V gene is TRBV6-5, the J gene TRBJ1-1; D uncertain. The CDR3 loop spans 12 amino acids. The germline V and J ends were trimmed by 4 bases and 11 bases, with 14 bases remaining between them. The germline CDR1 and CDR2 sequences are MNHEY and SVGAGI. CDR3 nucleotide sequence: TGTGCCAGCAGTTCCCCCATCGAGGAGGCTTTCTTT. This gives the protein CASSSPIEEAFF.

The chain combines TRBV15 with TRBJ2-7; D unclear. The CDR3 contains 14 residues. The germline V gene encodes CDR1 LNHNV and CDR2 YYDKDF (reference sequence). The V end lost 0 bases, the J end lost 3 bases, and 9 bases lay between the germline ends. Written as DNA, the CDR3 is TGTGCCACCAGCAGAGATCCTGCCCGCTACGAGCAGTACTTC. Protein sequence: CATSRDPARYEQYF. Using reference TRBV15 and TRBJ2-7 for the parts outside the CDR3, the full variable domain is DAMVIQNPRYQVTQFGKPVTLSCSQTLNHNVMYWYQQKSSQAPKLLFHYYDKDFNNEADTPDNFQSRRPNTSFCFLDIRSPGLGDTAMYLCATSRDPARYEQYFGPGTRLTVT.

The CDR3 spells CASSLTQGTSYEQYF. As DNA, the CDR3 is TGTGCCAGCAGCTTAACTCAAGGGACTTCCTACGAGCAGTACTTC. The rearrangement joins TRBV7-2 to TRBJ2-7, with D possibly being TRBD2 (6 bases). The germline V gene encodes CDR1 SGHTA and CDR2 FQGNSA. Trimming took off 2 bases at V and 1 base at J, with 12 bases between the two ends. The CDR3 totals 15 residues.

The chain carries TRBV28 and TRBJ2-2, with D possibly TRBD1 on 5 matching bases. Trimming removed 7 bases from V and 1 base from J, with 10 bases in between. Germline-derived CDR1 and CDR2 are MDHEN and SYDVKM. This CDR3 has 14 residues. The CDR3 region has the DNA TGTGCCAGCATCAGGGCCATGAACACCGGGGAGCTGTTTTTT. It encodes CASIRAMNTGELFF.

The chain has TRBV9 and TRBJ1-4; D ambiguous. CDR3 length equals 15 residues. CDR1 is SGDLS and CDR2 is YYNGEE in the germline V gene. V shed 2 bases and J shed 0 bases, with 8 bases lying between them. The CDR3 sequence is CASSVDPATNEKLFF. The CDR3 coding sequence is TGTGCCAGCAGCGTCGACCCTGCAACTAATGAAAAACTGTTTTTT.

DNA for the CDR3: TGTGCCAGCAGCTCAGGACAGGGCTCCTACAATGAGCAGTTCTTC. Translating it yields CASSSGQGSYNEQFF. This chain uses TRBV7-2 with TRBJ2-1, with 8 bases identical to TRBD1. V lost 4 bases to trimming and J lost 0 bases; unmatched junction nucleotides: 2. The CDR3 runs 15 residues. Germline CDR1 and CDR2: SGHTA and FQGNSA.

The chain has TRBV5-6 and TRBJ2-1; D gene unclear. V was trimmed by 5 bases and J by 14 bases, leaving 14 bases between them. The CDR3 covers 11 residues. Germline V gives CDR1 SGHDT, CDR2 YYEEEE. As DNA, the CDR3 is TGTGCCAGCAGGGACCTCGGCGTTGAGTTCTTC. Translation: CASRDLGVEFF.

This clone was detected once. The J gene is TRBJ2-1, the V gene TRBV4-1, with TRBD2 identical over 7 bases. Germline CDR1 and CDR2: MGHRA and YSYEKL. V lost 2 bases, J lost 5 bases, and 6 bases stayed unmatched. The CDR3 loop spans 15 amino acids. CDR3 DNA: TGCGCCAGCAGCCAACCAGCTAGCGGAAACAATGAGCAGTTCTTC. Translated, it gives CASSQPASGNNEQFF.

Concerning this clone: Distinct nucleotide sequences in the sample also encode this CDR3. The CDR3 protein is CASSLAGSYEQYF. CDR3 in DNA: TGTGCCAGCAGCTTAGCCGGGTCCTACGAGCAGTACTTC. The chain employs TRBV7-7 and TRBJ2-7; no definite D call. V was pared by 0 bases and J by 1 base, with 4 bases between. Germline V gene data show CDR1 as SSHAT and CDR2 as FNYEAQ (reference sequence). The CDR3 is 13 amino acids.

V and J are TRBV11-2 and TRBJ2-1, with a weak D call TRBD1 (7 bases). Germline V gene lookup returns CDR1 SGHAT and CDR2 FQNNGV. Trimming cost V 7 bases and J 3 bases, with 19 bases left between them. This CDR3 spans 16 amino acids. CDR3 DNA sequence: TGTGCCAGCACCTCGGGGCAGGGGGGATTCTACAATGAGCAGTTCTTC. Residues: CASTSGQGGFYNEQFF.

CDR3 sequence (DNA): TGTGCCAGCAGTTTATCAGTAGGGAAGAACACTGAAGCTTTCTTT. It codes for CASSLSVGKNTEAFF. The genes are TRBV27 and TRBJ1-1, with D unclear. This CDR3 comprises 15 residues. In germline, CDR1 is MNHEY, CDR2 SMNVEV (reference sequence). Deletions cut 0 bases from V and 1 base from J, with 9 bases between.

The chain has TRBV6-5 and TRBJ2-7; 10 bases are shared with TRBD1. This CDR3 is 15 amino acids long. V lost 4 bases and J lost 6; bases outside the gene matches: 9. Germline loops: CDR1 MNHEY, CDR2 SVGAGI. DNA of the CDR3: TGTGCCAGCAGTTTTAGGACAGGGGGGGTCGGCGAGCAGTACTTC. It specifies CASSFRTGGVGEQYF.

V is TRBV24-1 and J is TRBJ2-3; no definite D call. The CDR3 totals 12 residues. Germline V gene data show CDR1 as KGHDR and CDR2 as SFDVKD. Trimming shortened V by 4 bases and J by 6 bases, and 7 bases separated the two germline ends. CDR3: CATSDLLDTQYF. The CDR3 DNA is TGTGCCACCAGTGACCTCTTGGATACGCAGTATTTT.

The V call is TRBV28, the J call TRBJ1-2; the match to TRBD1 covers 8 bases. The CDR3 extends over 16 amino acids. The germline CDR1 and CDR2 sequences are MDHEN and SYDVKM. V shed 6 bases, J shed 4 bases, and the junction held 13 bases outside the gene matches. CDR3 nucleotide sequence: TGTGCCAGCAGAACCCAAGGACAGGGACGGACCTATGGCTACACCTTC. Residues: CASRTQGQGRTYGYTF.

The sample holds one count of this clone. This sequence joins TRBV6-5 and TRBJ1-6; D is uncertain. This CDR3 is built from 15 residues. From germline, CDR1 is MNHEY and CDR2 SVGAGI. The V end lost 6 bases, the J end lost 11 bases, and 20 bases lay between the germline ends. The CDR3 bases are TGTGCCAGCAGCCTTCGGACCGGCCAAATTCCACCCCTCCACTTT. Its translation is CASSLRTGQIPPLHF.

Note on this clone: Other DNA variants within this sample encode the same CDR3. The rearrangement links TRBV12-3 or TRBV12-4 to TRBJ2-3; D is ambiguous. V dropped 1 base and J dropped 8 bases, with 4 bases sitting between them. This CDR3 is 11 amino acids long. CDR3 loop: CASSLGGTQYF. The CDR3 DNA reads TGTGCCAGCAGTTTAGGGGGTACGCAGTATTTT.

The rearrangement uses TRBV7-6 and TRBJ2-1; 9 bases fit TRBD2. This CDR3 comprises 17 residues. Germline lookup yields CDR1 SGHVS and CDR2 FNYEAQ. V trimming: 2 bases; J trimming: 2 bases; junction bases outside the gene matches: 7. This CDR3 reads CASSLRLADFTYNEQFF. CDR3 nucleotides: TGTGCCAGCAGCTTAAGACTAGCGGACTTTACCTACAATGAGCAGTTCTTC.

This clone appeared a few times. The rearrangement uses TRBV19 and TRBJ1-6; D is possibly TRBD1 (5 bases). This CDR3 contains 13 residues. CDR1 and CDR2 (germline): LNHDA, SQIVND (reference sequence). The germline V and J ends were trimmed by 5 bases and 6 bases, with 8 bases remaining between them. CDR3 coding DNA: TGTGCCAGTAGTCCAGGGTTTAATTCACCCCTCCACTTT. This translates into CASSPGFNSPLHF.

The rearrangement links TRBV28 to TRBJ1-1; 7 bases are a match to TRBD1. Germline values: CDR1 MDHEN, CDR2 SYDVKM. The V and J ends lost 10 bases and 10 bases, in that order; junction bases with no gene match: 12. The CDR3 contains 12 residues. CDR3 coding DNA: TGTGCCACAGGGACAGCGACCGGAATAGCTTTCTTT. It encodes CATGTATGIAFF.

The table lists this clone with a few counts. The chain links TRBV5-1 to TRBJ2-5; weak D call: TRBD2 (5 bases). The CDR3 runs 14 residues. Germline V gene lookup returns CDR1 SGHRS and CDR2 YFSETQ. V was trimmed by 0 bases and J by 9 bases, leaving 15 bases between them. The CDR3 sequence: CASSLAQSREAQYF. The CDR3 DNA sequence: TGCGCCAGCAGCTTGGCACAGTCGAGGGAAGCCCAGTACTTC.

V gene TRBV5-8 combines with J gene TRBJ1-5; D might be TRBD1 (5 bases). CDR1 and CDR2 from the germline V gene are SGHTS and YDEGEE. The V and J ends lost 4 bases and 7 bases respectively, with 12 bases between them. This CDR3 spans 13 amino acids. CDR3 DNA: TGTGCCAGCAGCAGGGGCAGGATCCAGCCCCAGCATTTT. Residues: CASSRGRIQPQHF.

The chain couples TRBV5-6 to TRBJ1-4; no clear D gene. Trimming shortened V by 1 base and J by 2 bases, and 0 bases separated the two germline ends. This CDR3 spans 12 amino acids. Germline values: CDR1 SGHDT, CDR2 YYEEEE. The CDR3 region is CASSLTNEKLFF. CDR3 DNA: TGTGCCAGCAGCTTGACTAATGAAAAACTGTTTTTT.

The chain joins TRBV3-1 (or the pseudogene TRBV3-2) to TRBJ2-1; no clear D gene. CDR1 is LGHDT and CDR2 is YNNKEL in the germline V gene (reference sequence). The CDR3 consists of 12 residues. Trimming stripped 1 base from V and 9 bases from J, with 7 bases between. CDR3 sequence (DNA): TGTGCCAGCAGCCAAGGTGGGTTTGAGCAGTTCTTC. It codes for CASSQGGFEQFF.

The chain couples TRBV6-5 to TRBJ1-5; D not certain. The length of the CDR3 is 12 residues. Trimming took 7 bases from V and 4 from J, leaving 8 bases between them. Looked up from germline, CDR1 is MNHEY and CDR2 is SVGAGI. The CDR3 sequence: CASNSGNQPQHF. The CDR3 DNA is TGTGCCAGCAATTCCGGGAATCAGCCCCAGCATTTT.

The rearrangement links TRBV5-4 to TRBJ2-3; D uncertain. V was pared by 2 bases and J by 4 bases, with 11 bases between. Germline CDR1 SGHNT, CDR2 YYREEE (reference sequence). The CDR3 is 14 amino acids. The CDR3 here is CASSFGQDPDTQYF. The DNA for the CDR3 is TGTGCCAGCAGCTTCGGTCAGGACCCAGATACGCAGTATTTT.